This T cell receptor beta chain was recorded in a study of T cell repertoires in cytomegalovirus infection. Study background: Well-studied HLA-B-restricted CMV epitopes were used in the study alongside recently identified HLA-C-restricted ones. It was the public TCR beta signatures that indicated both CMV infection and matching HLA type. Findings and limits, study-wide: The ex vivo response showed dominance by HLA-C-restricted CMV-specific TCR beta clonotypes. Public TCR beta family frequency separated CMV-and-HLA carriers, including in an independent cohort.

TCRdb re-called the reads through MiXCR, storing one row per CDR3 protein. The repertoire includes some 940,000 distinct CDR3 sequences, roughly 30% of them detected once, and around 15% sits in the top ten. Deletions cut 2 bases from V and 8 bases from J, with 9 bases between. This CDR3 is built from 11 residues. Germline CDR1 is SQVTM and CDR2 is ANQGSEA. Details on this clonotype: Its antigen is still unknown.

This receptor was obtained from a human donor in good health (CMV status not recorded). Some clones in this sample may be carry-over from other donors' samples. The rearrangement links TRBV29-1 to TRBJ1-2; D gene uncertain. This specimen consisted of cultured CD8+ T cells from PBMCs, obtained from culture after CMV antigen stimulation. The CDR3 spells CSVEIRQGYTF. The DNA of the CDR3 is TGCAGCGTTGAAATTCGGCAAGGCTACACCTTC.